The rows below give T cell receptor beta chains drawn from one sample of a study of neurological immune-mediated disorders. Via MiXCR, TCRdb re-called the 5' RACE reads, giving one row per CDR3 protein. The sample carries approximately 65,000 distinct CDR3 sequences, more than 3.5% recorded once. Sequenced sample: PBMCs. The receptors here all came from a man between 45 and 60 years old with multiple sclerosis. Each CDR3 is given with its conserved first and last residue. A D gene is named only where the DNA matches it firmly. Clone size is not always given. Where it is, it says once, few, many or a class for expanded clones.

D gene,J gene,clone size,V gene,CDR3 DNA,CDR3 protein
.,TRBJ2-7,many,TRBV5-6,TGTGCCAGCAGCTTGGTTAGGGGTGAGATGGACTACGAGCAGTACTTC,CASSLVRGEMDYEQYF
.,TRBJ2-7,many,TRBV15,TGTGCCACCGCCGGACACTACGAGCAGTACTTC,CATAGHYEQYF
.,TRBJ2-1,many,TRBV7-9,TGTGCCAGCAGCCCGCCCCGGGACAACTCCTACAATGAGCAGTTCTTC,CASSPPRDNSYNEQFF
TRBD1,TRBJ1-5,many,TRBV28,TGTGCCAGCAGTTCCCCGACAGGGATCCGACAGCCCCAGAATTTT,CASSSPTGIRQPQNF
TRBD2,TRBJ2-3,many,TRBV5-1,TGCGCCAGCAGCCGACCAAGCGGGGGGGCAGATACGCAGTATTTT,CASSRPSGGADTQYF
.,TRBJ1-1,many,TRBV20-1,TGCAGTGCTAGAGAACCAAGGGGCCAAAGATACACTGAAGCTTTCTTT,CSAREPRGQRYTEAFF
TRBD1,TRBJ1-2,many,TRBV27,TGTGCCAGCAGTCTCAGCCCGGGACAGACAGCAACCTATGGCTACACCTTC,CASSLSPGQTATYGYTF
TRBD1,TRBJ2-3,many,TRBV20-1,TGCAGTGCGGGACAGGGTCGAGGCACAGATACGCAGTATTTT,CSAGQGRGTDTQYF
.,TRBJ2-6,many,TRBV7-2,TGTGCCAGCAGCTCAGCGACAACTTACAACGTCCTGACTTTC,CASSSATTYNVLTF
.,TRBJ2-7,many,TRBV6-5,TGTGCCAGCAGTTACCCCACCCGGACCGAGCAGTACTTC,CASSYPTRTEQYF
.,TRBJ1-5,.,TRBV4-1,TGCGCCAGCAGCCAAGAACTCCAGAGACTCCAGAATTTT,CASSQELQRLQNF
TRBD1,TRBJ1-5,many,TRBV6-5,TGTGCCAGCAGCGATCTCAGGACAGGACTAAACCATCAGCCCCAGCATTTT,CASSDLRTGLNHQPQHF
.,TRBJ2-7,many,TRBV20-1,TGCAGTGCTAGAGTGAGGCAGGGTTACGAGCAGTACTTC,CSARVRQGYEQYF
TRBD1,TRBJ1-2,many,TRBV5-1,TGCGCCAGCAGCTTAACCCCGGGACAGGGGGCTGGCTACACCTTC,CASSLTPGQGAGYTF
TRBD1,TRBJ2-5,few,TRBV20-1,TGCAGTGCTAGAGATCTTTTCGGCAGGGGGTCCCAAGAGACCCAGTACTTC,CSARDLFGRGSQETQYF
.,TRBJ2-3,many,TRBV5-1,TGCGCCAGCAGCTTGGCGGGGAGGGGGCTGGATACGCAGTATTTT,CASSLAGRGLDTQYF
TRBD1,TRBJ2-7,many,TRBV6-1,TGTGCCAGCAGCGTTTGGTTCCCACAGGGGCAGAGCTCCTACGAGCAGTACTTC,CASSVWFPQGQSSYEQYF
TRBD1,TRBJ2-3,many,TRBV7-9,TGTGCCAGCAGTCGACCAGGGGGCGCGGGCACAGATACGCAGTATTTT,CASSRPGGAGTDTQYF
TRBD1,TRBJ2-5,many,TRBV12-3/TRBV12-4,TGTGCCAGCAGTTCCCCGACAGGGACCCGGCCCCAGTACTTC,CASSSPTGTRPQYF
.,TRBJ2-5,many,TRBV5-1,TGCGCCAGCAGCTTGGCCCACCGTCATGAGACCCAGTACTTC,CASSLAHRHETQYF
.,TRBJ2-5,.,TRBV5-1,TGCGCCAGCAGCTGGTCGACAGCACAAGAGACCCAGTACTTC,CASSWSTAQETQYF
.,TRBJ1-2,many,TRBV7-9,TGTGCCAGCAGCTTATTTTCGGGTCCGGATATAGAGAACTATGGCTACACCTTC,CASSLFSGPDIENYGYTF
.,TRBJ2-5,many,TRBV27,TGTGCCAGCAGTCGGAAGGGCGGAGAGACCCAGTACTTC,CASSRKGGETQYF
.,TRBJ2-5,many,TRBV15,TGTGCCACCAGCAGAGAACTTCGAGCTTTCCAAGAGACCCAGTACTTC,CATSRELRAFQETQYF